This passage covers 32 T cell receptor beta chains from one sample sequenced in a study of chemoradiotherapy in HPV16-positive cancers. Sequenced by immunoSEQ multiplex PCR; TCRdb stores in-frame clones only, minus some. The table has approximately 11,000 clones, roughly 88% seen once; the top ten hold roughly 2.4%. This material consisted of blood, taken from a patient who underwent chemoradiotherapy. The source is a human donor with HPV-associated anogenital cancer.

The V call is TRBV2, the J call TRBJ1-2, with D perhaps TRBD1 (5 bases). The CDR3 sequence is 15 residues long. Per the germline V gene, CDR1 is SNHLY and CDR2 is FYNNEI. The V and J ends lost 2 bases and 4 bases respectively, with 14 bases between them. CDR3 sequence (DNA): TGTGCCAGCAGTGAACCCAGGGCGTTTAGCTATGGCTACACCTTC. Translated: CASSEPRAFSYGYTF. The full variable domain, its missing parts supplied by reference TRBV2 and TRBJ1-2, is EPEVTQTPSHQVTQMGQEVILRCVPISNHLYFYWYRQILGQKVEFLVSFYNNEISEKSEIFDDQFSVERPDGSNFTLKIRSTKLEDSAMYFCASSEPRAFSYGYTFGSGTRLTVV.

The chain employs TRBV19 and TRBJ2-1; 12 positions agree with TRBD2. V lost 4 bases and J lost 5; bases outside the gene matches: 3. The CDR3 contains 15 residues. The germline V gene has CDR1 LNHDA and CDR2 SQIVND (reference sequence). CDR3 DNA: TGTGCCAGTAGTACCGGACTAGCGGGGAACAATGAGCAGTTCTTC. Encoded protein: CASSTGLAGNNEQFF.

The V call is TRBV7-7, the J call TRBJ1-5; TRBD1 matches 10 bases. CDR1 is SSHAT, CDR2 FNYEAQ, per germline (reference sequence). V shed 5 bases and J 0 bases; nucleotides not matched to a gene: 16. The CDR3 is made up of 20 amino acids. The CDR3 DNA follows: TGTGCCAGCAGCCCACCCCTGGGACAGGGGAACCTCCATAGCAATCAGCCCCAGCATTTT. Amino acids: CASSPPLGQGNLHSNQPQHF.

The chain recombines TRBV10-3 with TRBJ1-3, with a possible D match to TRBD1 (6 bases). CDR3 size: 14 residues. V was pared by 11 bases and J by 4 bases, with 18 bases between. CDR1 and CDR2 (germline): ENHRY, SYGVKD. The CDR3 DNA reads TGTGCCGCTACAGGGTATAGGGAGGGAAACACCATATATTTT. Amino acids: CAATGYREGNTIYF.

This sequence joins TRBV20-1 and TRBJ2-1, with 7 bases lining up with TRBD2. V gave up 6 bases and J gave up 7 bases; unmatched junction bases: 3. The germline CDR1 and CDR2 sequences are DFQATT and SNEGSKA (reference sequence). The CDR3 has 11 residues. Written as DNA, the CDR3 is TGCAGTGCCAGGACTAGTAATGAGCAGTTCTTC. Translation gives CSARTSNEQFF.

CDR3 nucleotide sequence: TGCAGCGTGGAGAAGGCGATGGTAGGATCTGAAGCTTTCTTT. Translation: CSVEKAMVGSEAFF. The chain joins TRBV29-1 to TRBJ1-1; D call uncertain. The V gene lost 6 bases and the J gene lost 6 bases, with 20 bases spanning the gap. The CDR3 length is 14 residues. Germline V CDR1 and CDR2: SQVTM, ANQGSEA.

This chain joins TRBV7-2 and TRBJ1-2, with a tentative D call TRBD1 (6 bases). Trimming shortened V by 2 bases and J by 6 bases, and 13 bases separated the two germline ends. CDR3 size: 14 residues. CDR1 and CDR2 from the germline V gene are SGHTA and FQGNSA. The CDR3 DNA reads TGTGCCAGCAGCTTACTTACCACAGGGAATGGCTACACCTTC. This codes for CASSLLTTGNGYTF.

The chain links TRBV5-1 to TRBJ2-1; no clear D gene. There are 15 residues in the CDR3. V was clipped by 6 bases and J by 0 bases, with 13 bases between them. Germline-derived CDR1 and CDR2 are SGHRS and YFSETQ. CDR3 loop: CASTPGRSSYNEQFF. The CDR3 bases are TGCGCCAGCACCCCGGGCCGGAGCTCCTACAATGAGCAGTTCTTC.

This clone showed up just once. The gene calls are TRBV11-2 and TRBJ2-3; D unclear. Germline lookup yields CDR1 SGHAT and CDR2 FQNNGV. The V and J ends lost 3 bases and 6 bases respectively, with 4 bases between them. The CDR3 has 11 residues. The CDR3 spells CASSFTDTQYF. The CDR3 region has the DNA TGTGCCAGCAGCTTTACGGATACGCAGTATTTT.

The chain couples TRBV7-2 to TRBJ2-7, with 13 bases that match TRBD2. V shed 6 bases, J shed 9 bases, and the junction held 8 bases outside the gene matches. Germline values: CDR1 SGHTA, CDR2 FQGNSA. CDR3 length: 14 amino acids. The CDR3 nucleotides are TGTGCCAGCAGTTCGACTAGCGGGGGGTTACGGCAGTACTTC. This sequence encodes CASSSTSGGLRQYF.

The CDR3, as DNA: TGTGCCAGCAGTTACGAGCAAGGGGGGCGGGGGACCCAGTACTTC. Translated, it gives CASSYEQGGRGTQYF. The chain recombines TRBV6-6 with TRBJ2-5; D assignment may be TRBD1 or TRBD2 (6 bases each). The CDR3 length is 15 residues. Germline V lookup: CDR1 MNHNY, CDR2 SVGAGI (reference sequence). Between the trimmed V and J ends, which lost 2 bases and 7 bases, there was a span of 17 bases.

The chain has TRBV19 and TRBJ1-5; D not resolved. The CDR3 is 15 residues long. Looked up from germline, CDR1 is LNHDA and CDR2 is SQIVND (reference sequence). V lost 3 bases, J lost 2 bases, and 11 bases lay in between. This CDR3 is CASSIWGNGNQPQHF. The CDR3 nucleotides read TGTGCCAGTAGTATCTGGGGAAATGGCAATCAGCCCCAGCATTTT.

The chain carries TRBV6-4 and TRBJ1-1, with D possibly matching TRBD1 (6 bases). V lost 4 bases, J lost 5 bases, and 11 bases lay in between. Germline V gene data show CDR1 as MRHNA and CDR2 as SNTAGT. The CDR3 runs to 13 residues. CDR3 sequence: CASSATGRTEAFF. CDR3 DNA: TGTGCCAGCAGTGCTACAGGGAGAACTGAAGCTTTCTTT.

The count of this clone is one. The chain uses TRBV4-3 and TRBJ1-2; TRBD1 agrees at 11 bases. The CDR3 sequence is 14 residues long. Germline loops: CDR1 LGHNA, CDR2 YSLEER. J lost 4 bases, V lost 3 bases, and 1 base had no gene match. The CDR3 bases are TGCGCCAGCAGCCAGGACAGGGGGCTCTATGGCTACACCTTC. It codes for CASSQDRGLYGYTF.

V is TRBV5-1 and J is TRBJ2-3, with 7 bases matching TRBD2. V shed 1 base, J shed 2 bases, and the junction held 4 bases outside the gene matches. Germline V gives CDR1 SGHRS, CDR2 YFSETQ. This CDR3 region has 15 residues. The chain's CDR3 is CASSLMGGYTDTQYF. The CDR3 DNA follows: TGCGCCAGCAGCTTGATGGGGGGGTACACAGATACGCAGTATTTT.

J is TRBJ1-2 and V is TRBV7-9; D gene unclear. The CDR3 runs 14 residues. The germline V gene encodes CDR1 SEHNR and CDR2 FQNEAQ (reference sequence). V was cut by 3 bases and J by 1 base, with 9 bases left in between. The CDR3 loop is CASSFLLNNYGYTF. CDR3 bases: TGTGCCAGCAGCTTCCTCCTTAATAACTATGGCTACACCTTC.

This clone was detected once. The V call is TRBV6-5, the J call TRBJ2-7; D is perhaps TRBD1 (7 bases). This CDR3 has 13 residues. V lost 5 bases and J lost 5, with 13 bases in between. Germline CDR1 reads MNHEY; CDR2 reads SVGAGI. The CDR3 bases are TGTGCCAGCAGTATAGGGGGCGGGGACGAGCAGTACTTC. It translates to CASSIGGGDEQYF.

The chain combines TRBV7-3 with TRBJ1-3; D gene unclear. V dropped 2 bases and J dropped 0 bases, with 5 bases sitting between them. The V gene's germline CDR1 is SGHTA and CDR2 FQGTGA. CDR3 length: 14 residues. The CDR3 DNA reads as TGTGCCAGCAGCTTACAGAGCTCTGGAAACACCATATATTTT. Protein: CASSLQSSGNTIYF.

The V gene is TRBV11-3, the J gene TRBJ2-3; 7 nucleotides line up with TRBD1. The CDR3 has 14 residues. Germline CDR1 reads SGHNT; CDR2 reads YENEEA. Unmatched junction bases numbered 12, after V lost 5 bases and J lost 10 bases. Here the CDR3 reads CASSPASTGSSQYF. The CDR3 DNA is TGTGCCAGCAGCCCCGCCTCGACAGGGTCTTCGCAGTATTTT.

CDR3 bases: TGTGCCAGCAGCTTAGTAGCTGGATTTGAGGAGCAGTTCTTC. Translating it yields CASSLVAGFEEQFF. This chain uses TRBV11-2 with TRBJ2-1; D unresolved. The CDR3 extends over 14 amino acids. The germline gives CDR1 SGHAT, CDR2 FQNNGV. V gave up 1 base and J gave up 10 bases, with 14 bases separating them.

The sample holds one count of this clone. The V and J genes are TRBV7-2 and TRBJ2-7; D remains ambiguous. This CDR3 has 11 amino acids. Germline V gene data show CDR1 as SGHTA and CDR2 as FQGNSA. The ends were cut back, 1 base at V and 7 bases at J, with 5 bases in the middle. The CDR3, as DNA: TGTGCCAGCAGCTTAGTCACGGAGCAGTACTTC. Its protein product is CASSLVTEQYF.

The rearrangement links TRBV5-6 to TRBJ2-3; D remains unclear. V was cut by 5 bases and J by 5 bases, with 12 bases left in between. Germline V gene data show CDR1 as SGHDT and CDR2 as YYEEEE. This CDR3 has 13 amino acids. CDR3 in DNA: TGTGCCAGCAGGCCCACCTTAAAAGATACGCAGTATTTT. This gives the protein CASRPTLKDTQYF.

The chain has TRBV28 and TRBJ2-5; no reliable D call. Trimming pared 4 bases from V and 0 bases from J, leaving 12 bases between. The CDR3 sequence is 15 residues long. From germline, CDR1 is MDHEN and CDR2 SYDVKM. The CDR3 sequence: CASSSPDLYQETQYF. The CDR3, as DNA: TGTGCCAGCAGTTCCCCGGACCTGTACCAAGAGACCCAGTACTTC. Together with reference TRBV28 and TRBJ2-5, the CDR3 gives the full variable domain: DVKVTQSSRYLVKRTGEKVFLECVQDMDHENMFWYRQDPGLGLRLIYFSYDVKMKEKGDIPEGYSVSREKKERFSLILESASTNQTSMYLCASSSPDLYQETQYFGPGTRLLVL.

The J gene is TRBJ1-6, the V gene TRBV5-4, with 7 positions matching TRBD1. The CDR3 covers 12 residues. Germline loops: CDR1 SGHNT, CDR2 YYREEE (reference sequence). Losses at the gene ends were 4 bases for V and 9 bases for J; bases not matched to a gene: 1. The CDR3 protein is CASSDRVSPLHF. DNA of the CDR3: TGTGCCAGCAGCGACAGGGTTTCACCCCTCCACTTT.

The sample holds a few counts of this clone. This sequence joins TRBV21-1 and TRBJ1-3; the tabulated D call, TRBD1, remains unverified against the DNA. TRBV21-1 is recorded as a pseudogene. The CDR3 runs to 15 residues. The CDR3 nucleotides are TGTGCCAGCAGCAAAGACGGGGACAGGGGAAACACCATATATTTT. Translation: CASSKDGDRGNTIYF.

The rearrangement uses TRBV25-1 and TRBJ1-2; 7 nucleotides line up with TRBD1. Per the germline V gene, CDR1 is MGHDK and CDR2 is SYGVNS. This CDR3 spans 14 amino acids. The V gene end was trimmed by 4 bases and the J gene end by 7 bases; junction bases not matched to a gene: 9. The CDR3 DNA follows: TGTGCCAGCAGTGCGGGACAGTCCTTGAGTGGCTACACCTTC. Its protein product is CASSAGQSLSGYTF.

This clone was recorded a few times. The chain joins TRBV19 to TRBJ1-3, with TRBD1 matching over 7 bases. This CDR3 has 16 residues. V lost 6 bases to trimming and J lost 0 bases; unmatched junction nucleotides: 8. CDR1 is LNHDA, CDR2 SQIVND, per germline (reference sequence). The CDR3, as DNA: TGTGCCAGTAGGCCTCCGGGACAGTCCTCTGGAAACACCATATATTTT. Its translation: CASRPPGQSSGNTIYF.

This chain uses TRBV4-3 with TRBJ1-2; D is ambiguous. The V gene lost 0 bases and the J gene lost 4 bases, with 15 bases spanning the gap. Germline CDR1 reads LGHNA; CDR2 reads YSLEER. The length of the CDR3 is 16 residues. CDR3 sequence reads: CASSQDRAPDGYGYTF. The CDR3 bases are TGCGCCAGCAGCCAAGATCGTGCCCCGGACGGCTATGGCTACACCTTC.

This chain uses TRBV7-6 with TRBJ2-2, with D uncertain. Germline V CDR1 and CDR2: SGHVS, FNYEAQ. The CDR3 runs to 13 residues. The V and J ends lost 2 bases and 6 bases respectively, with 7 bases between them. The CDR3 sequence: CASSLNLAGELFF. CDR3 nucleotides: TGTGCCAGCAGCTTAAATCTCGCCGGGGAGCTGTTTTTT.

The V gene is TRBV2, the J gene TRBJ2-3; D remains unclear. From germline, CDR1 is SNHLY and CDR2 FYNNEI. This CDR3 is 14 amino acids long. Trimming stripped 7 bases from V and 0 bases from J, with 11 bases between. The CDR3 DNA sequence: TGTGCCAGCAAAACGGGCCCCAGCACAGATACGCAGTATTTT. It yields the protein CASKTGPSTDTQYF.

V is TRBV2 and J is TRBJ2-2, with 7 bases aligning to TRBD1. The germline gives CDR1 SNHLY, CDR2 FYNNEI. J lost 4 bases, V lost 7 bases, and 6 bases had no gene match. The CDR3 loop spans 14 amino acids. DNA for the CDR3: TGTGCCAGCAAGGAACAGGGGCCCACCGGGGAGCTGTTTTTT. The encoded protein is CASKEQGPTGELFF.

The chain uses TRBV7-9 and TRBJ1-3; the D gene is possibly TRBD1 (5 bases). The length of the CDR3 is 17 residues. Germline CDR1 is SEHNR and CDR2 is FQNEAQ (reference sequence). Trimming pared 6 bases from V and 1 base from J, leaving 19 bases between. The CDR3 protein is CASRGRFPDKSGNTIYF. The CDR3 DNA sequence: TGTGCCAGCAGGGGAAGGTTCCCGGACAAATCTGGAAACACCATATATTTT.